This TCR beta chain came from a study of preoperative IRX-2 immunotherapy in early breast cancer. Noted treatment: preoperative locoregional IRX-2 cytokine immunotherapy. Patients received preoperative, locoregional IRX-2 cytokine immunotherapy in a phase Ib study. The data were produced by immunoSEQ multiplex PCR, yet TCRdb's version contains in-frame clones alone and is incomplete. The profile shows around 28,000 clones, around 90% of them singletons. This CDR3 has 18 amino acids. Unmatched junction bases numbered 6, after V lost 2 bases and J lost 1 base. The chain recombines TRBV23-1 with TRBJ2-3, with 13 bases lining up with TRBD2. TRBV23-1 is treated as an ORF (open reading frame) with a function not yet certain. This clonotype was sampled from a human donor with breast cancer. This sample was obtained from a patient treated with IRX-2 immunotherapy. In nucleotides, the CDR3 is TGCGCCAGCAGTCAAACTAGCGGGAGGGGTACCGGCACAGATACGCAGTATTTT. Translated: CASSQTSGRGTGTDTQYF.